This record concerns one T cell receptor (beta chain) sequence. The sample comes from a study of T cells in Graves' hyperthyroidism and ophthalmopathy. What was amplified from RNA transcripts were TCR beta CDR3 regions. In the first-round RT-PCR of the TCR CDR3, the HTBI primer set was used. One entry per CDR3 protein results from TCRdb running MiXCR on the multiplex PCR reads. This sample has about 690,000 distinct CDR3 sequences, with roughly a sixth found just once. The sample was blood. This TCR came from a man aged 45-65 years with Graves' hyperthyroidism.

DNA of the CDR3: TGTGCCAGCAGCTTAGTGACTAGCGGGAGAGTCAACGAGCAGTACTTC. The encoded protein is CASSLVTSGRVNEQYF. The chain is built from TRBV11-2 and TRBJ2-7; 12 nucleotides agree with TRBD2. Germline CDR1 SGHAT, CDR2 FQNNGV. This CDR3 has 16 amino acids. With V trimmed by 1 base and J by 5 bases, 6 bases remained unmatched.